This entry lists 32 T cell receptor beta chains sequenced from one sample in a study of cytomegalovirus exposure and HLA in healthy donors. 60 Vbeta and 13 Jbeta primers were used in PCR. Generated by immunoSEQ multiplex PCR, the TCRdb table keeps only in-frame clones and is missing some. The sample has 160,000 or so clones, around four fifths seen once. The sample was PBMCs. Receptors were obtained from a woman under 30 in good health and CMV-seronegative.

The V and J genes are TRBV19 and TRBJ1-5; D not certain. Per germline, CDR1 LNHDA and CDR2 SQIVND (reference sequence). Trimming took 6 bases from V and 7 from J, leaving 16 bases between them. This CDR3 is built from 14 residues. This chain's CDR3 is CASSTPYMGQPQHF. DNA of the CDR3: TGTGCCAGTAGCACTCCCTACATGGGCCAGCCCCAGCATTTT.

V and J are TRBV10-3 and TRBJ1-5, with D unresolved. The V gene lost 4 bases and the J gene lost 0 bases, with 7 bases spanning the gap. Per the germline V gene, CDR1 is ENHRY and CDR2 is SYGVKD. This CDR3 has 14 residues. The chain's CDR3 is CAISVGSSNQPQHF. CDR3 bases: TGTGCCATCAGTGTGGGCAGTAGCAATCAGCCCCAGCATTTT.

This clone was observed a handful of times. The chain uses TRBV10-1 and TRBJ2-7; TRBD1 is a possible D gene (6 bases). Trimming removed 7 bases from V and 0 bases from J, with 10 bases in between. This CDR3 has 13 residues. Looked up from germline, CDR1 is WNHNN and CDR2 is SYGVQD (reference sequence). The CDR3 coding sequence is TGCGCCAGCAAAAAGGGGGACTCCTACGAGCAGTACTTC. It encodes CASKKGDSYEQYF.

This clone was detected only once. One end of the junction fails to match germline, which may point to a read error. Other DNA sequences in this sample translate to the same CDR3. The chain recombines TRBV13 with TRBJ1-3; D remains ambiguous. CDR1 and CDR2 from the germline V gene are PRHDT and FYEKMQ (reference sequence). This CDR3 is built from 16 residues. In DNA, the CDR3 is TGCGCCAGCAGCGTCATTGACGGAGACTCTGGAAACACCATATATTTT. Translation gives CASSVIDGDSGNTIYF.

This clone was counted only a few times. The junction departs from germline at one end; a sequencing error may be responsible. This chain links TRBV7-9 with TRBJ1-2, with D maybe TRBD1 (6 bases). Germline CDR1 and CDR2: SEHNR and FQNEAQ (reference sequence). The CDR3 length is 12 residues. The CDR3 here is CSSPGGLEGYTF. CDR3 nucleotide sequence: TGTTCCAGCCCGGGGGGCCTGGAGGGCTACACCTTC.

The chain joins TRBV11-3 to TRBJ2-1, with 8 bases identical to TRBD1. CDR3 size: 15 residues. Per the germline V gene, CDR1 is SGHNT and CDR2 is YENEEA. Germline trimming cut 5 bases from V and 8 bases from J; bases unmatched to any gene: 11. The CDR3 nucleotides read TGTGCCAGCAGCCGAGTCAGGGGGCGAATCTATGAGCAGTTCTTC. Encoded protein: CASSRVRGRIYEQFF.

The chain carries TRBV28 and TRBJ1-1; D gene uncertain. CDR1 is MDHEN and CDR2 is SYDVKM in the germline V gene. The CDR3 spans 14 residues. V was trimmed by 1 base and J by 2 bases, leaving 8 bases between them. The CDR3 DNA sequence: TGTGCCAGCAGTTTATTTCGCAGTAACACTGAAGCTTTCTTT. Amino acid sequence: CASSLFRSNTEAFF.

This chain links TRBV29-1 with TRBJ2-4; 7 bases align to TRBD2. The V segment lost 6 bases and the J segment 9 bases; nucleotides outside the gene matches: 11. The CDR3 spans 13 residues. The V gene's germline CDR1 is SQVTM and CDR2 ANQGSEA. The chain's CDR3 is CSVGGTERSIQYF. In DNA, the CDR3 is TGCAGCGTGGGAGGGACGGAACGTAGCATTCAGTACTTC.

The rearrangement links TRBV4-1 to TRBJ1-1, with 10 bases matching TRBD1. The CDR3 is 19 residues long. J gave up 5 bases and V 0 bases, and 15 bases lay outside the gene matches. Germline CDR1 is MGHRA and CDR2 is YSYEKL. The CDR3 nucleotides read TGCGCCAGCAGCCAAGACAGAAGGAGGACAGGGGGAGTGTGGACTGAAGCTTTCTTT. It encodes CASSQDRRRTGGVWTEAFF.

The V and J genes are TRBV18 and TRBJ1-1; 11 positions match TRBD1. There are 14 residues in the CDR3. The ends lost 3 bases at V and 5 bases at J; junction bases unmatched: 2. The germline gives CDR1 KGHSH, CDR2 LQKENI. The CDR3 here is CASSPGTGGTEAFF. For the CDR3, the DNA is TGTGCCAGCTCACCCGGGACAGGGGGTACTGAAGCTTTCTTT.

This chain uses TRBV5-1 with TRBJ2-7; 8 nucleotides agree with TRBD2. Germline V lookup: CDR1 SGHRS, CDR2 YFSETQ. The CDR3 extends over 14 amino acids. The trim removed 2 bases at V and 5 bases at J, leaving 6 bases unmatched. CDR3 region: CASSFRGGQNEQYF. DNA for the CDR3: TGCGCCAGCAGCTTCCGGGGGGGCCAGAACGAGCAGTACTTC.

The chain is built from TRBV5-4 and TRBJ1-1; the D gene is possibly TRBD1 (6 bases). Trimming removed 0 bases from V and 1 base from J, with 7 bases in between. The CDR3 is 14 amino acids. The V gene's germline CDR1 is SGHNT and CDR2 YYREEE (reference sequence). This chain's CDR3 is CASSLGTANTEAFF. The CDR3 nucleotides are TGTGCCAGCAGCTTGGGGACAGCGAACACTGAAGCTTTCTTT.

V is TRBV30 and J is TRBJ1-2; maybe TRBD1 (6 bases). V was shortened by 0 bases and J by 4 bases, with 12 bases between the two germline ends. The CDR3 length is 14 residues. CDR1 and CDR2 (germline): GTSNPN, SVGIG (reference sequence). The CDR3 DNA follows: TGTGCCTGGAGTGTCAGGGGAAGTGGCTATGGCTACACCTTC. Translating it yields CAWSVRGSGYGYTF.

The CDR3 reads CASSFLLDGGGGYTF. CDR3 DNA: TGTGCCAGTAGTTTCTTACTGGACGGTGGGGGGGGCTACACCTTC. The genes are TRBV19 and TRBJ1-2, with D maybe TRBD1 (5 bases). Germline values: CDR1 LNHDA, CDR2 SQIVND (reference sequence). V lost 5 bases, J lost 8 bases, and 21 bases lay in between. The CDR3 extends over 15 amino acids.

This clone was counted a few times. This sequence joins TRBV19 and TRBJ1-5; TRBD1 matches 9 bases. Losses at the gene ends were 1 base for V and 1 base for J; bases not matched to a gene: 2. This CDR3 is built from 16 residues. Per the germline V gene, CDR1 is LNHDA and CDR2 is SQIVND (reference sequence). CDR3 nucleotide sequence: TGTGCCAGTAGTATAGTGGGACAGGGAAGCAATCAGCCCCAGCATTTT. It translates to CASSIVGQGSNQPQHF.

Remarks on this clone: Mismatch with germline at one junction end may stem from a read error. J is TRBJ1-2 and V is TRBV7-9; possibly TRBD1 for D (6 bases). The CDR3 length is 17 residues. Germline V gives CDR1 SEHNR, CDR2 FQNEAQ (reference sequence). DNA for the CDR3: TGTTCCAGCAGCCAAGGCGGCAGGGGAAGGACTAACTATGGCTACACCTTC. Its translation is CSSSQGGRGRTNYGYTF.

The chain couples TRBV5-1 to TRBJ1-1; no firm D call. Trimming removed 6 bases from V and 0 bases from J, with 15 bases in between. Germline CDR1 is SGHRS and CDR2 is YFSETQ. CDR3 length equals 15 residues. The CDR3 is CASISGGSLNTEAFF. The CDR3, as DNA: TGCGCCAGCATCTCAGGTGGGTCCTTGAACACTGAAGCTTTCTTT. Full variable domain (remainder filled in from reference TRBV5-1 and TRBJ1-1): KAGVTQTPRYLIKTRGQQVTLSCSPISGHRSVSWYQQTPGQGLQFLFEYFSETQRNKGNFPGRFSGRQFSNSRSEMNVSTLELGDSALYLCASISGGSLNTEAFFGQGTRLTVV.

This sequence joins TRBV7-3 and TRBJ2-1; TRBD1 matches at 11 bases. The V and J ends lost 2 bases and 7 bases, in that order; junction bases with no gene match: 7. The CDR3 is made up of 16 amino acids. Germline V lookup: CDR1 SGHTA, CDR2 FQGTGA. In nucleotides, the CDR3 is TGTGCCAGCAGCTTACAGGGGACAGGGGGTCGGAATGAGCAGTTCTTC. Translated: CASSLQGTGGRNEQFF.

The chain recombines TRBV12-5 with TRBJ2-1; D is possibly TRBD2 (6 bases). Germline-derived CDR1 and CDR2 are LGHNT and FRNRAP. V was cut by 0 bases and J by 7 bases, with 19 bases left in between. The CDR3 has 17 amino acids. CDR3 in DNA: TGTGCTAGTGGTTTGGTTGTGGTAGGAGGGGCGTTGAATGAGCAGTTCTTC. Translated: CASGLVVVGGALNEQFF.

The count of this clone is one. This rearrangement joins TRBV5-4 to TRBJ1-1; a possible D gene is TRBD1 (5 bases). Germline V gives CDR1 SGHNT, CDR2 YYREEE (reference sequence). Trimming pared 2 bases from V and 0 bases from J, leaving 11 bases between. The CDR3 is 15 residues long. The CDR3 DNA reads as TGTGCCAGCAGCTTAGAACTCAGGGTGAACACTGAAGCTTTCTTT. Protein product: CASSLELRVNTEAFF.

The chain joins TRBV5-1 to TRBJ2-7, with 7 bases aligning to TRBD1. There are 16 residues in the CDR3. Unmatched junction bases numbered 11, after V lost 0 bases and J lost 5 bases. From germline, CDR1 is SGHRS and CDR2 YFSETQ. The CDR3 loop reads CASSLVLGGGIDEQYF. In nucleotides, the CDR3 is TGCGCCAGCAGCTTGGTTTTAGGGGGCGGCATAGACGAGCAGTACTTC.

The J gene is TRBJ2-2, the V gene TRBV27; 9 nucleotides match TRBD1. V trimming: 10 bases; J trimming: 1 base; junction bases outside the gene matches: 13. This CDR3 region has 17 residues. Germline CDR1 is MNHEY and CDR2 is SMNVEV (reference sequence). CDR3 region: CATFRDRVNRNTGELFF. Written as DNA, the CDR3 is TGTGCCACCTTCCGGGACAGGGTTAATAGGAACACCGGGGAGCTGTTTTTT.

A few counts support this clone. The rearrangement joins TRBV9 to TRBJ1-3; no reliable D call. Germline CDR1 and CDR2: SGDLS and YYNGEE. Trimming pared 0 bases from V and 3 bases from J, leaving 7 bases between. CDR3 length equals 14 residues. The CDR3 is CASSVGGNGNTIYF. As DNA, the CDR3 is TGTGCCAGCAGCGTAGGAGGGAATGGAAACACCATATATTTT.

The chain employs TRBV7-9 and TRBJ2-2, with 8 bases fitting TRBD1. CDR3 length equals 17 residues. CDR1 SEHNR and CDR2 FQNEAQ come from the germline V gene (reference sequence). Trimming at V came to 5 bases and at J to 7 bases, leaving 15 bases not matched to a gene. CDR3 region: CASSTHSPGGGGGELFF. For the CDR3, the DNA is TGTGCCAGCAGCACCCACTCCCCAGGGGGCGGAGGCGGGGAGCTGTTTTTT. Full variable domain (remainder filled in from reference TRBV7-9 and TRBJ2-2): DTGVSQNPRHKITKRGQNVTFRCDPISEHNRLYWYRQTLGQGPEFLTYFQNEAQLEKSRLLSDRFSAERPKGSFSTLEIQRTEQGDSAMYLCASSTHSPGGGGGELFFGEGSRLTVL.

The V call is TRBV10-3, the J call TRBJ2-7; the match to TRBD1 covers 8 bases. The CDR3 is made up of 12 amino acids. J was trimmed by 2 bases and V by 7 bases; bases with no gene match: 1. Germline-derived CDR1 and CDR2 are ENHRY and SYGVKD. The CDR3 coding sequence is TGTGCCATCAAACAGGGGGCCTACGAGCAGTACTTC. This sequence encodes CAIKQGAYEQYF.

The rearrangement links TRBV5-1 to TRBJ2-7; D gene unclear. The CDR3 has 16 amino acids. Germline CDR1 is SGHRS and CDR2 is YFSETQ. Trimming took 3 bases from V and 5 from J, leaving 21 bases between them. The CDR3 region is CASSSRHPSFGHEQYF. For the CDR3, the DNA is TGCGCCAGCAGCTCCCGACATCCCTCCTTTGGCCACGAGCAGTACTTC.

This chain connects TRBV10-3 to TRBJ1-1; no firm D call. The V and J ends lost 2 bases and 4 bases respectively, with 11 bases between them. The length of the CDR3 is 14 residues. Germline CDR1 reads ENHRY; CDR2 reads SYGVKD. The CDR3 region is CAISEGERSTEAFF. CDR3 sequence (DNA): TGTGCCATCAGTGAGGGGGAGAGGAGCACTGAAGCTTTCTTT.

The chain couples TRBV29-1 to TRBJ1-2; D perhaps matches TRBD1 (6 bases). The CDR3 has 13 amino acids. Trimming shortened V by 7 bases and J by 4 bases, and 16 bases separated the two germline ends. CDR1 is SQVTM, CDR2 ANQGSEA, per germline. The CDR3 loop is CSGTIQDSYGYTF. DNA of the CDR3: TGCAGCGGGACCATCCAGGACAGCTATGGCTACACCTTC. The full variable domain, rest sourced from reference TRBV29-1 and TRBJ1-2, is SAVISQKPSRDICQRGTSLTIQCQVDSQVTMMFWYRQQPGQSLTLIATANQGSEATYESGFVIDKFPISRPNLTFSTLTVSNMSPEDSSIYLCSGTIQDSYGYTFGSGTRLTVV.

Written as DNA, the CDR3 is TGTGCCAGCAGCTTCCGCACTGGCGGGGCTTACACAGATACGCAGTATTTT. This sequence encodes CASSFRTGGAYTDTQYF. This chain joins TRBV7-9 and TRBJ2-3; a weak D match, TRBD2 (6 bases). V dropped 3 bases and J dropped 2 bases, with 18 bases sitting between them. CDR3 size: 17 residues. CDR1 is SEHNR and CDR2 is FQNEAQ in the germline V gene (reference sequence).

The V and J genes are TRBV10-1 and TRBJ2-1; TRBD1 might be the D (6 bases). CDR1 and CDR2 (germline): WNHNN, SYGVQD (reference sequence). Trimming removed 4 bases at V and 5 bases at J, with 12 bases between. The CDR3 extends over 14 amino acids. CDR3 in amino acids: CASSVRGIDNEQFF. CDR3 sequence (DNA): TGCGCCAGCAGTGTCAGGGGTATTGACAATGAGCAGTTCTTC.

This clone was seen a handful of times. The gene calls are TRBV4-1 and TRBJ1-1, with unresolved D. CDR3 length: 16 residues. The V gene lost 4 bases and the J gene lost 0 bases, with 15 bases spanning the gap. Germline V lookup: CDR1 MGHRA, CDR2 YSYEKL. The CDR3 reads CASSRRGQNMNTEAFF. In DNA, the CDR3 is TGCGCCAGCAGCCGGAGAGGGCAAAACATGAACACTGAAGCTTTCTTT.

The chain is built from TRBV18 and TRBJ1-4; 10 nucleotides match TRBD1. There are 17 residues in the CDR3. Looked up from germline, CDR1 is KGHSH and CDR2 is LQKENI. Unmatched junction bases numbered 6, after V lost 3 bases and J lost 2 bases. The CDR3 here is CASSPRQGAATNEKLFF. In nucleotides, the CDR3 is TGTGCCAGCTCACCCCGACAGGGGGCGGCGACTAATGAAAAACTGTTTTTT.